This T cell receptor beta chain was sequenced during a study of tumor-infiltrating lymphocytes in oesophageal squamous cell carcinoma. In TCRdb, the PCR reads were re-called with MiXCR into one record per CDR3 protein. The table has some 10,000 distinct CDR3 sequences, about 64% seen once; the top ten hold 26%. This CDR3 contains 15 residues. The V call is TRBV7-1, the J call TRBJ2-1; tentative D call: TRBD1 (7 bases). The DNA end favors TRBJ2-7, so the J call may be wrong. Being an ORF, TRBV7-1 has a function that is uncertain. The sequenced sample consisted of esophageal tumor tissue. The TCR sequence derives from a female donor with esophageal squamous cell carcinoma. CDR3 sequence (DNA): TGTGCCAGCAGTTCCGACAGGGAGGTCTCCTACGAGCAGTACTTC. Translating gives CASSSDREVSYEQYF.